This T cell receptor (beta chain) is drawn from a study of blood T cell repertoires in COVID-19. About the study: Donors in the United States, Italy and Spain gave samples during acute or convalescent COVID-19. PBMCs, B-cell-depleted T cells, or T cells provided the cDNA or gDNA that made up the material.

Authors' methods: Amplified reference gene primers provided the basis for estimating nucleated cell counts. Only in-frame clones appear in the TCRdb table, and some are missing; sequencing was by immunoSEQ multiplex PCR. V and J calls and clone size are copied from that table; D and trimming were computed from the DNA. The sample holds 98,000 or so clones; 80% to 90% are singletons and the top ten take under 2.5%. V dropped 2 bases and J dropped 4 bases, with 12 bases sitting between them. The CDR3 covers 15 residues. Germline lookup yields CDR1 SGHRS and CDR2 YFSETQ. This TCR was recovered from a human donor in a cohort sampled during active COVID-19. The sequencing input was peripheral blood. The chain carries TRBV5-1 and TRBJ1-4; unclear D gene. CDR3: CASSLSDGLNEKLFF. For the CDR3, the DNA is TGCGCCAGCAGCTTATCGGACGGACTTAATGAAAAACTGTTTTTT.